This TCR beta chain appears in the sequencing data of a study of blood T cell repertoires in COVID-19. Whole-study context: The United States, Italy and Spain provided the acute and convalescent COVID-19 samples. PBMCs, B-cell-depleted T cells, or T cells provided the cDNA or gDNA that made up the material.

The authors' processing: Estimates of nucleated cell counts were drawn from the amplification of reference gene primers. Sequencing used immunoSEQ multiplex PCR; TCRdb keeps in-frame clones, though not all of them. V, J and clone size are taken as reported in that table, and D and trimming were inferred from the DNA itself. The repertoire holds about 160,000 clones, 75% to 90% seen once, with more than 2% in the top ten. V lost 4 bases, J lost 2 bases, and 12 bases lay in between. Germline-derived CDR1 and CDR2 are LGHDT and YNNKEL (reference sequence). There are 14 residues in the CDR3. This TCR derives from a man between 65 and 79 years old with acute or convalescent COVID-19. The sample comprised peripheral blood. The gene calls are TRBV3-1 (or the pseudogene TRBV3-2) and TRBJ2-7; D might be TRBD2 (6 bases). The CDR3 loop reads CASSRRGDAYEQYF. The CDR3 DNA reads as TGTGCCAGCAGCCGGCGCGGGGATGCCTACGAGCAGTACTTC.